These 27 T cell receptor beta chains came from one sample sequenced in a study of CD8 T cells in ankylosing spondylitis. TCRdb re-called the 5' RACE reads through MiXCR, storing one row per CDR3 protein. The sample shows roughly 130,000 distinct CDR3 sequences, approximately 14% of them seen only once. The source material was blood, either unsorted or a sorted T cell fraction (not recorded which). All receptors come from a female donor with ankylosing spondylitis or in good health (not recorded which).

In its sample, this clonotype was seen a few times. This chain connects TRBV12-3 or TRBV12-4 to TRBJ1-5; 8 nucleotides align to TRBD1. The length of the CDR3 is 16 residues. The J segment lost 1 base and the V segment lost 6 bases, leaving 8 bases of the junction unmatched. CDR3 residues: CASSRGNRGSNQPQHF. The CDR3 DNA reads as TGTGCCAGCAGCCGGGGAAACAGGGGGAGCAATCAGCCCCAGCATTTT.

This clonotype was detected many times. This sequence joins TRBV24-1 and TRBJ2-5; D gene uncertain. The CDR3 length is 11 residues. Between the trimmed V and J ends, which lost 4 bases and 3 bases, there was a span of 2 bases. The germline V gene has CDR1 KGHDR and CDR2 SFDVKD. The CDR3 spells CATSDEETQYF. DNA for the CDR3: TGTGCCACCAGTGACGAAGAGACCCAGTACTTC.

The sample holds many counts of this clonotype. The chain is built from TRBV15 and TRBJ1-4; D call uncertain. Germline V lookup: CDR1 LNHNV, CDR2 YYDKDF (reference sequence). CDR3 size: 15 residues. V lost 2 bases to trimming and J lost 4 bases, with 11 bases between them. The CDR3 DNA follows: TGTGCCACCAGCAGACTCACAGCGAATAATGAAAAACTGTTTTTT. Translation gives CATSRLTANNEKLFF.

This clonotype was detected only once. The V and J genes are TRBV5-1 and TRBJ2-2, with 7 bases lining up with TRBD1. The CDR3 is made up of 16 amino acids. Trimming cost V 2 bases and J 5 bases; bases outside gene matches: 9. From germline, CDR1 is SGHRS and CDR2 YFSETQ. CDR3 nucleotide sequence: TGCGCCAGCAGCTTAACAGGGGCCCCGAGGACCGGGGAGCTGTTTTTT. Encoded protein: CASSLTGAPRTGELFF.

This clonotype was observed many times. The chain uses TRBV7-9 and TRBJ2-5; no definite D call. The V end lost 7 bases, the J end lost 5 bases, and 23 bases lay between the germline ends. From germline, CDR1 is SEHNR and CDR2 FQNEAQ (reference sequence). CDR3 size: 16 residues. The CDR3 loop reads CASNPSKGLTGETQYF. In DNA form, the CDR3 reads TGTGCCAGCAACCCCAGTAAGGGTCTCACCGGGGAGACCCAGTACTTC.

The chain recombines TRBV3-1 with TRBJ2-5; maybe TRBD2 (6 bases). V lost 1 base and J lost 5, with 11 bases in between. Germline V gene sequence: CDR1 LGHDT, CDR2 YNNKEL (reference sequence). This CDR3 is built from 14 residues. Here the CDR3 reads CASSQVGGGETQYF. In DNA form, the CDR3 reads TGTGCCAGCAGCCAAGTGGGAGGTGGGGAGACCCAGTACTTC.

J is TRBJ2-7 and V is TRBV7-2, with 8 bases that match TRBD1. This CDR3 is built from 15 residues. V lost 6 bases, J lost 1 base, and 8 bases stayed unmatched. Looked up from germline, CDR1 is SGHTA and CDR2 is FQGNSA. The CDR3 nucleotides are TGTGCCAGCAGACTCAGGGGGCTCGGGTCCTACGAGCAGTACTTC. Residues: CASRLRGLGSYEQYF.

The V and J genes are TRBV15 and TRBJ1-1; D gene unclear. Trimming left V 0 bases short and J 1 base short, with 6 bases between. From germline, CDR1 is LNHNV and CDR2 YYDKDF (reference sequence). The CDR3 loop spans 14 amino acids. CDR3 sequence: CATSRDVANTEAFF. The DNA for the CDR3 is TGTGCCACCAGCAGAGACGTAGCGAACACTGAAGCTTTCTTT.

The genes are TRBV5-4 and TRBJ1-2; D might be TRBD1 (5 bases). V lost 4 bases and J 8 bases, leaving 12 bases between the germline ends. The CDR3 has 12 residues. Germline V gene data show CDR1 as SGHNT and CDR2 as YYREEE (reference sequence). CDR3 region: CASSNVGTGYTF. The CDR3, as DNA: TGTGCCAGCAGCAATGTGGGGACCGGCTACACCTTC.

This clonotype was observed many times. This chain connects TRBV29-1 to TRBJ2-1; D not certain. The length of the CDR3 is 10 residues. The V end lost 4 bases, the J end lost 9 bases, and 7 bases lay between the germline ends. Germline CDR1 and CDR2: SQVTM and ANQGSEA. The CDR3 sequence: CSVGALEQFF. The CDR3 coding sequence is TGCAGCGTTGGGGCCCTTGAGCAGTTCTTC.

Worth noting for this clonotype: Being one base from a much bigger clone, this may be a read error. This chain links TRBV11-2 with TRBJ2-3; D is unresolved. Trimming pared 5 bases from V and 2 bases from J, leaving 23 bases between. The germline V gene has CDR1 SGHAT and CDR2 FQNNGV. CDR3 length: 18 amino acids. The CDR3 sequence: CASSPNNWVEPITDTQYF. The CDR3 coding sequence is TGTGCCAGCAGCCCTAACAATTGGGTGGAACCAATCACAGATACGCAGTATTTT.

The rearrangement joins TRBV5-1 to TRBJ1-1; weak D call: TRBD1 (5 bases). Trimming left V 0 bases short and J 4 bases short, with 13 bases between. CDR3 length: 15 amino acids. Looked up from germline, CDR1 is SGHRS and CDR2 is YFSETQ. The CDR3 protein is CASSLDTGRGTEAFF. In DNA form, the CDR3 reads TGCGCCAGCAGCTTGGATACGGGACGGGGCACTGAAGCTTTCTTT.

In its sample, this clonotype was seen many times. The V and J genes are TRBV13 and TRBJ2-3; TRBD2 matches at 11 bases. The CDR3 spans 14 residues. In germline, CDR1 is PRHDT, CDR2 FYEKMQ (reference sequence). V gave up 4 bases and J gave up 6 bases; unmatched junction bases: 3. The CDR3 spells CASSYSSGGDTQYF. For the CDR3, the DNA is TGTGCCAGCAGCTACTCTAGCGGGGGGGATACGCAGTATTTT.

This clonotype was observed many times. This rearrangement joins TRBV6-5 to TRBJ2-1, with D perhaps TRBD1 (6 bases). V gave up 2 bases and J gave up 3 bases, with 11 bases separating them. There are 15 residues in the CDR3. Germline CDR1 MNHEY, CDR2 SVGAGI. CDR3 sequence reads: CASSYADSFYNEQFF. The CDR3 DNA sequence: TGTGCCAGCAGTTACGCGGACAGCTTCTACAATGAGCAGTTCTTC.

At least ten counts were recorded for this clonotype. The chain couples TRBV20-1 to TRBJ2-3, with D possibly matching TRBD1 (6 bases). The CDR3 is 16 amino acids. Germline lookup yields CDR1 DFQATT and CDR2 SNEGSKA (reference sequence). Trimming took off 4 bases at V and 3 bases at J, with 20 bases between the two ends. The chain's CDR3 is CSANNRVGPSTDTQYF. The CDR3 DNA follows: TGCAGTGCTAACAACAGGGTTGGTCCTTCTACAGATACGCAGTATTTT.

This clonotype occurred many times. The chain carries TRBV20-1 and TRBJ2-1; TRBD1 agrees at 7 bases. Germline V gene data show CDR1 as DFQATT and CDR2 as SNEGSKA (reference sequence). V lost 5 bases and J lost 3; bases outside the gene matches: 4. This CDR3 has 13 residues. CDR3 in DNA: TGCAGTGCTCCGGGACAGAACTACAATGAGCAGTTCTTC. Its protein product is CSAPGQNYNEQFF.

This clonotype was observed at least ten times. The gene calls are TRBV5-1 and TRBJ2-3; weak D call: TRBD1 (8 bases). Germline V gene sequence: CDR1 SGHRS, CDR2 YFSETQ. The V and J ends lost 5 bases and 4 bases respectively, with 17 bases between them. CDR3 length: 15 residues. For the CDR3, the DNA is TGCGCCAGCAGTCCAGGACAGGGAGGGGCAGATACGCAGTATTTT. Translated, it gives CASSPGQGGADTQYF.

The V and J genes are TRBV30 and TRBJ1-2, with 7 bases aligning to TRBD1. V was pared by 0 bases and J by 3 bases, with 1 base of the junction left unmatched. CDR3 length: 13 amino acids. The germline gives CDR1 GTSNPN, CDR2 SVGIG (reference sequence). CDR3 nucleotide sequence: TGTGCCTGGAGTGTAGGGGGCGACTATGGCTACACCTTC. Protein product: CAWSVGGDYGYTF.

The chain employs TRBV27 and TRBJ2-7; perhaps TRBD1 as D (5 bases). Between the trimmed V and J ends, which lost 0 bases and 0 bases, there was a span of 9 bases. This CDR3 region has 15 residues. The germline V gene encodes CDR1 MNHEY and CDR2 SMNVEV (reference sequence). This chain's CDR3 is CASSLSGLPSYEQYF. As DNA, the CDR3 is TGTGCCAGCAGTTTATCGGGGCTCCCCTCCTACGAGCAGTACTTC.

This clonotype was seen more than once but under ten times. The chain is built from TRBV7-9 and TRBJ1-2, with D hard to call. CDR1 is SEHNR and CDR2 is FQNEAQ in the germline V gene (reference sequence). Trimming took off 5 bases at V and 8 bases at J, with 15 bases between the two ends. The CDR3 is 13 amino acids. DNA of the CDR3: TGTGCCAGCAGCCGGCGGTCGGGTTACGGCTACACCTTC. Translation: CASSRRSGYGYTF.

CDR3 in DNA: TGTGCCAGCAGCTTAGGGCCCGGGAGCTCCTACAATGAGCAGTTCTTC. Amino acid sequence: CASSLGPGSSYNEQFF. This chain connects TRBV7-6 to TRBJ2-1; D perhaps matches TRBD2 (6 bases). Trimming pared 1 base from V and 0 bases from J, leaving 10 bases between. In germline, CDR1 is SGHVS, CDR2 FNYEAQ. There are 16 residues in the CDR3.

Remarks on this clonotype: A much larger clonotype is one base distant, so this may be a read error. The V gene is TRBV4-2, the J gene TRBJ2-3; 8 bases fit TRBD2. The CDR3 length is 17 residues. Germline CDR1 and CDR2: LGHNA and YNFKEQ. The CDR3 bases are TGTGCCAGCAACCAAGATCCAGACGGGGGGGCCCTTTATACGCAGTATTTT. Translation gives CASNQDPDGGALYTQYF.

In this sample, this clonotype turned up a few times. The chain couples TRBV6-5 to TRBJ1-6; a weak D match, TRBD1 (5 bases). Trimming stripped 2 bases from V and 5 bases from J, with 7 bases between. The germline CDR1 and CDR2 sequences are MNHEY and SVGAGI. The CDR3 runs 14 residues. This CDR3 is CASSYAGDNSPLHF. CDR3 bases: TGTGCCAGCAGTTACGCGGGGGATAATTCACCCCTCCACTTT.

This clonotype occurred many times. The rearrangement links TRBV15 to TRBJ2-6; no clear D. Germline V lookup: CDR1 LNHNV, CDR2 YYDKDF (reference sequence). This CDR3 is built from 14 residues. The V end lost 0 bases, the J end lost 4 bases, and 4 bases lay between the germline ends. The DNA for the CDR3 is TGTGCCACCAGCAGAGAGGGAGGGGCCAACGTCCTGACTTTC. It yields the protein CATSREGGANVLTF.

This clonotype was recorded many times. V is TRBV20-1 and J is TRBJ2-3; 7 bases line up with TRBD1. The V gene's germline CDR1 is DFQATT and CDR2 SNEGSKA (reference sequence). CDR3 length: 14 amino acids. The CDR3: CRIKQGSTTDTQYF. CDR3 coding DNA: TGCAGGATCAAACAGGGGTCCACCACAGATACGCAGTATTTT.

There are a few counts of this clonotype. The chain uses TRBV28 and TRBJ1-3; TRBD1 is a possible D gene (6 bases). The CDR3 sequence is 14 residues long. Germline values: CDR1 MDHEN, CDR2 SYDVKM. V shed 7 bases and J shed 0 bases, with 10 bases lying between them. CDR3 residues: CASILGGSGNTIYF. CDR3 DNA sequence: TGTGCCAGCATCCTAGGGGGCTCTGGAAACACCATATATTTT.

The rearrangement joins TRBV25-1 to TRBJ2-2; a possible D gene is TRBD1 (6 bases). Trimming shortened V by 2 bases and J by 2 bases, and 9 bases separated the two germline ends. In germline, CDR1 is MGHDK, CDR2 SYGVNS. CDR3 length: 15 residues. DNA for the CDR3: TGTGCCAGCAGTGAACCGGGACATAACACCGGGGAGCTGTTTTTT. Protein sequence: CASSEPGHNTGELFF.